This T cell receptor beta chain emerged from a study of blood T cells in healthy people across ages. Study conclusions and caveats: Long-lived donors had more naive CD4+ cells and higher diversity than aged donors. Samples with more naive T cells showed higher observed beta diversity.

Trimming removed 2 bases from V and 2 bases from J, with 15 bases in between. This CDR3 has 15 residues. Looked up from germline, CDR1 is GTSNPN and CDR2 is SVGIG (reference sequence). Researchers report isolating at least 6 million PBMCs per sample. For the second PCR, which ran for about 6 to 12 cycles, a sample-barcoded 5' primer and a J-beta primer mix were used. TCRdb re-analysed the 5' RACE reads in MiXCR, keeping a single row per CDR3 protein. The sample comprises about 630,000 distinct CDR3 sequences, under 25% of which are singletons, and 3.5% to 4% rests with the top ten. A remark on this clonotype: The antigen is unknown.

This receptor was identified in a man between 65 and 80 years old in good health. The rearrangement joins TRBV30 to TRBJ1-1; tentative D call: TRBD1 (5 bases). The sample was blood. CDR3 protein: CAWSLSSTVNTEAFF. In DNA, the CDR3 is TGTGCCTGGAGTCTCTCCTCGACAGTAAACACTGAAGCTTTCTTT.